A selection of T cell receptor beta chains follows, all from one sample in a study of T-cell reconstitution after alpha-beta-depleted transplantation in children. One entry per CDR3 protein results from TCRdb running MiXCR on the PCR reads. The profile covers 440,000 or so distinct CDR3 sequences, with about a tenth appearing a single time and about 5% taken by the ten largest. Sequenced here: PBMCs from the stem cell graft donor, sampled from the stem cell graft. The receptors come from a human donor who donated a stem cell graft to a child with acute myeloid leukemia. Both conserved end residues are part of each CDR3. D genes are given only for firm matches. Size is omitted from some rows. Given values are once, few, many or a class for expanded clones.

15 | few | TRBJ2-5 | - | TRBV24-1 | TGTGCCACCAGTGCTGGGACCGTGGGGCAAGAGACCCAGTACTTC | CATSAGTVGQETQYF
16 | - | TRBJ2-1 | - | TRBV7-9 | TGTGCCAGCAGCTTTGATCACGGACTCGACTACAATGAGCAGTTCTTC | CASSFDHGLDYNEQFF
18 | - | TRBJ1-2 | TRBD1 | TRBV5-1 | TGCGCCAGCAGCACCAAGGTGGACAGGGGGCCGGTTGACTATGGCTACACCTTC | CASSTKVDRGPVDYGYTF
13 | few | TRBJ2-5 | TRBD2 | TRBV10-3 | TGTGCCTCGGCGGGAGGATCTCAAGAGACCCAGTACTTC | CASAGGSQETQYF
14 | few | TRBJ1-3 | - | TRBV11-2 | TGTGCCAGCAGCATAGGGCCCTCTGGAAACACCATATATTTT | CASSIGPSGNTIYF
13 | few | TRBJ2-6 | - | TRBV5-5 | TGTGCCAGCCACAACTCTGGGGCCAACGTCCTGACTTTC | CASHNSGANVLTF
14 | many | TRBJ2-3 | - | TRBV5-1 | TGCGCCAGCAGAAACGGGGAATTCGCAGATACGCAGTATTTT | CASRNGEFADTQYF
15 | many | TRBJ2-7 | TRBD2 | TRBV20-1 | TGCAGTGCTGCTCGACTAGCGGGGGAATCCTACGAGCAGTACTTC | CSAARLAGESYEQYF
13 | - | TRBJ1-2 | TRBD1 | TRBV20-1 | TGCAGTGCTAGAGGACAGGGGGCGGCTGGCTACACCTTC | CSARGQGAAGYTF
12 | - | TRBJ2-1 | TRBD1 | TRBV12-3/TRBV12-4 | TGTGCCAGCACAGGGGGCTACAATGAGCAGTTCTTC | CASTGGYNEQFF
16 | - | TRBJ1-2 | TRBD1 | TRBV5-1 | TGCGCCAGCAGCTTGACTACGGGACAGGGAAACTATGGCTACACCTTC | CASSLTTGQGNYGYTF
17 | few | TRBJ1-1 | TRBD1 | TRBV5-6 | TGTGCCAGCAGCTTTGACAGGGGGGGTGACTTGAACACTGAAGCTTTCTTT | CASSFDRGGDLNTEAFF